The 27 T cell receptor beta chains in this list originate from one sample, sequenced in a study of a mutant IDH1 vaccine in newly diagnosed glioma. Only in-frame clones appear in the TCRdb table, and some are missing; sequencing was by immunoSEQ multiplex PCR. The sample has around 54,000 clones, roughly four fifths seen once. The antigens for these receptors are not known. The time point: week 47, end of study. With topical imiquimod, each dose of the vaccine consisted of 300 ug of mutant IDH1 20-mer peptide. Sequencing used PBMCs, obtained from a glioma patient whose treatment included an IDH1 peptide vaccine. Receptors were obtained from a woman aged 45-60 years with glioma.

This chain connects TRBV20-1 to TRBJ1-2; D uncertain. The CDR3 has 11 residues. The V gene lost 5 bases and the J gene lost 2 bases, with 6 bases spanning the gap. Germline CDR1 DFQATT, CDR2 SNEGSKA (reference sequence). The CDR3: CSAPLNYGYTF. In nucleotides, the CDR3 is TGCAGTGCTCCCCTAAACTATGGCTACACCTTC.

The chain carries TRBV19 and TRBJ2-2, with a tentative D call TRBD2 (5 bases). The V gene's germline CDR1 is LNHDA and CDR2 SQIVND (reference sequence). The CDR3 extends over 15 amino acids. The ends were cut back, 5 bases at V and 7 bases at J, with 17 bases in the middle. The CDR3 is CASSWMERESGELFF. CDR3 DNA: TGTGCCAGTAGTTGGATGGAGAGGGAGAGCGGGGAGCTGTTTTTT.

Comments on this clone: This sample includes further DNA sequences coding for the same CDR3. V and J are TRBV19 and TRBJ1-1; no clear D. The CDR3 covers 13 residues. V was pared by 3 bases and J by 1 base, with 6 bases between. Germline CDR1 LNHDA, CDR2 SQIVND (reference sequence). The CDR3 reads CASSIGQNTEAFF. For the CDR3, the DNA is TGTGCCAGTAGTATCGGGCAGAACACTGAAGCTTTCTTT.

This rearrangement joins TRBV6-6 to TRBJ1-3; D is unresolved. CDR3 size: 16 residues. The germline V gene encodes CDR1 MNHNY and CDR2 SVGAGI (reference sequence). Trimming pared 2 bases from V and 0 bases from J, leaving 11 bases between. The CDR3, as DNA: TGTGCCAGCAGTTACAACCCGGGCAGCTCTGGAAACACCATATATTTT. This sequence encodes CASSYNPGSSGNTIYF.

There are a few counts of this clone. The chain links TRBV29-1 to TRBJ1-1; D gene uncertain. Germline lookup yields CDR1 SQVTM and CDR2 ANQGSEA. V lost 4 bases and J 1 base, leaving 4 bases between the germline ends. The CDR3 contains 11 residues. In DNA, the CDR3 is TGCAGCGTTGGGGAGAACACTGAAGCTTTCTTT. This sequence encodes CSVGENTEAFF. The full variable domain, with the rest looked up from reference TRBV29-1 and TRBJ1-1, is SAVISQKPSRDICQRGTSLTIQCQVDSQVTMMFWYRQQPGQSLTLIATANQGSEATYESGFVIDKFPISRPNLTFSTLTVSNMSPEDSSIYLCSVGENTEAFFGQGTRLTVV.

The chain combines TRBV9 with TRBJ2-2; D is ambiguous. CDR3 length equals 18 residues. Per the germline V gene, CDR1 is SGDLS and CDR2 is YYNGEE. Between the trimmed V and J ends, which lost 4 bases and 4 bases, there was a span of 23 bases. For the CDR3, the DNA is TGTGCCAGCAGCTCCCGACCGGTGGGGTATTCGAGCACCGGGGAGCTGTTTTTT. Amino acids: CASSSRPVGYSSTGELFF.

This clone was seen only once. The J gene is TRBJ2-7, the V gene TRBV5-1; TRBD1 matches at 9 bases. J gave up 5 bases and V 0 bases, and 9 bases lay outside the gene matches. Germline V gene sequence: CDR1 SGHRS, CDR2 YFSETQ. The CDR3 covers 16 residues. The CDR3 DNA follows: TGCGCCAGCAGCTTGGCCGTAGGGACAGGGTTCCACGAGCAGTACTTC. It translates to CASSLAVGTGFHEQYF.

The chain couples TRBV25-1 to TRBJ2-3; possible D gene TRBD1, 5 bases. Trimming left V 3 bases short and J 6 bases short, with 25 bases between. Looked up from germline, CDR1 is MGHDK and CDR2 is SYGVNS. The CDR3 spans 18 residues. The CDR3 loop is CASSEGRGLPLGLDTQYF. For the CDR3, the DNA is TGTGCCAGCAGTGAGGGAAGGGGCCTTCCCCTAGGGCTGGATACGCAGTATTTT. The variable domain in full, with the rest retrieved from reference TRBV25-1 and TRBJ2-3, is EADIYQTPRYLVIGTGKKITLECSQTMGHDKMYWYQQDPGMELHLIHYSYGVNSTEKGDLSSESTVSRIRTEHFPLTLESARPSHTSQYLCASSEGRGLPLGLDTQYFGPGTRLTVL.

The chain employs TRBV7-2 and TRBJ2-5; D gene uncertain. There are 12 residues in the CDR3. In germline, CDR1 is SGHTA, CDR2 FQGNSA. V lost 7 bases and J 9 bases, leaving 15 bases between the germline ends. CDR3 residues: CASTPGLQSQYF. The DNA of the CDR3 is TGTGCCAGCACCCCGGGTCTCCAGTCCCAGTACTTC. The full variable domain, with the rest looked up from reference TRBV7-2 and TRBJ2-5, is GAGVSQSPSNKVTEKGKDVELRCDPISGHTALYWYRQSLGQGLEFLIYFQGNSAPDKSGLPSDRFSAERTGGSVSTLTIQRTQQEDSAVYLCASTPGLQSQYFGPGTRLLVL.

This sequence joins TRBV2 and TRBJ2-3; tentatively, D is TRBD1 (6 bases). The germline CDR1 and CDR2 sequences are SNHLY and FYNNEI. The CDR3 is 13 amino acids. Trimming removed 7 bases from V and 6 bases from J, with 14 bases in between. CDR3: CASKAGVLDTQYF. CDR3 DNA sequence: TGTGCCAGCAAGGCAGGGGTTTTGGATACGCAGTATTTT. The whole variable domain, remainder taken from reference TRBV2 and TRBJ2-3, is EPEVTQTPSHQVTQMGQEVILRCVPISNHLYFYWYRQILGQKVEFLVSFYNNEISEKSEIFDDQFSVERPDGSNFTLKIRSTKLEDSAMYFCASKAGVLDTQYFGPGTRLTVL.

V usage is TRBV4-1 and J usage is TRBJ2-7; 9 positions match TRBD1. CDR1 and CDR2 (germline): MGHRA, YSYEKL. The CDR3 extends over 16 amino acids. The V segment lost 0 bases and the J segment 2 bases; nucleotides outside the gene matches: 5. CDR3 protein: CASSQEEGTGPYEQYF. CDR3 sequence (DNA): TGCGCCAGCAGCCAAGAAGAGGGGACAGGGCCCTACGAGCAGTACTTC.

This CDR3 is CASRDPSGSGNQPQHF. CDR3 DNA sequence: TGTGCCAGCAGAGACCCCTCCGGTTCAGGCAATCAGCCCCAGCATTTT. V and J are TRBV6-6 and TRBJ1-5; D is ambiguous. V lost 6 bases and J 2 bases, leaving 17 bases between the germline ends. In germline, CDR1 is MNHNY, CDR2 SVGAGI (reference sequence). The CDR3 covers 16 residues.

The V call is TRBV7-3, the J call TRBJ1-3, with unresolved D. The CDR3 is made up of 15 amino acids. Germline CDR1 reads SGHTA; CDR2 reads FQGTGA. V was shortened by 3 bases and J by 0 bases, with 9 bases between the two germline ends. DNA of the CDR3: TGTGCCAGCAGCTTGACATCTAGCTCTGGAAACACCATATATTTT. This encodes CASSLTSSSGNTIYF. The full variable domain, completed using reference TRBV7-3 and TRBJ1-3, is GAGVSQTPSNKVTEKGKYVELRCDPISGHTALYWYRQSLGQGPEFLIYFQGTGAADDSGLPNDRFFAVRPEGSVSTLKIQRTERGDSAVYLCASSLTSSSGNTIYFGEGSWLTVV.

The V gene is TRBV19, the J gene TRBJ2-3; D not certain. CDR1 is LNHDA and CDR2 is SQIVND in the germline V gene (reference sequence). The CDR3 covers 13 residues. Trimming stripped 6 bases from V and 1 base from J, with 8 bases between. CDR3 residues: CASRSPGTDTQYF. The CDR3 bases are TGTGCCAGTAGATCCCCCGGCACAGATACGCAGTATTTT.

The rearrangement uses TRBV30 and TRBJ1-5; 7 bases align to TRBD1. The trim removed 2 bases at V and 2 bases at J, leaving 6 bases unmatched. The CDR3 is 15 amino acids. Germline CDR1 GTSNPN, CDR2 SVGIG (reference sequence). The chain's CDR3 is CAWSPLGGGNQPQHF. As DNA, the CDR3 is TGTGCCTGGAGTCCTTTAGGGGGCGGCAATCAGCCCCAGCATTTT.

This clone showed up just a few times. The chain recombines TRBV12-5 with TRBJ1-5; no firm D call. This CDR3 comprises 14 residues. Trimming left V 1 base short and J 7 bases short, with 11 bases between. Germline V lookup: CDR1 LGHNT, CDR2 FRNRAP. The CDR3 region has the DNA TGTGCTAGTGGTTTGGCGGGGTTCGGACAGCCCCAGCATTTT. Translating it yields CASGLAGFGQPQHF.

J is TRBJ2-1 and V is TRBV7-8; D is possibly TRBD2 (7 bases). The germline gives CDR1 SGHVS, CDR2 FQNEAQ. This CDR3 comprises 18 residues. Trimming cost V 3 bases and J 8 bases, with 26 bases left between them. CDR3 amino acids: CASSLDGGPNLGFDEQFF. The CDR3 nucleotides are TGTGCCAGCAGCTTGGACGGGGGGCCTAATCTAGGGTTCGATGAGCAGTTCTTC.

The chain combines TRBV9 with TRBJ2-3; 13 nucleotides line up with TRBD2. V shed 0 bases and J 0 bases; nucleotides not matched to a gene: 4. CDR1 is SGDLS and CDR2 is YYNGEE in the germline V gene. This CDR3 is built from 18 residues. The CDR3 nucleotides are TGTGCCAGCAGCGTAGGACTAGCGGGGGGTCATAGCACAGATACGCAGTATTTT. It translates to CASSVGLAGGHSTDTQYF.

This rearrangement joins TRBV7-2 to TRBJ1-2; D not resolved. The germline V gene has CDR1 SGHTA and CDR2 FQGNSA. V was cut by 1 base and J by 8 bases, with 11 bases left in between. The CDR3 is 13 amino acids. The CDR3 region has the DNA TGTGCCAGCAGCTTAGAGGGCAGACAAGGCTACACCTTC. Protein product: CASSLEGRQGYTF.

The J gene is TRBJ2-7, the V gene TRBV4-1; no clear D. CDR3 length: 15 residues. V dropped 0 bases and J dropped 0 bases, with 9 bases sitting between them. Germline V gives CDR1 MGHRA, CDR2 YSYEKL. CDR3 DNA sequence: TGCGCCAGCAGCCAAGATATTAGGAGCTCCTACGAGCAGTACTTC. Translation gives CASSQDIRSSYEQYF.

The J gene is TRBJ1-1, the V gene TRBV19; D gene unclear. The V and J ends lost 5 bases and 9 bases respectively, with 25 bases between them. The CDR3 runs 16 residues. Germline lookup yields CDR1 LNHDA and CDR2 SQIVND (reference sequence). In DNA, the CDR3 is TGTGCCAGTAGTGCCAGTAACGGCTGGGCGGTTCAAAAAGCTTTCTTT. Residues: CASSASNGWAVQKAFF.

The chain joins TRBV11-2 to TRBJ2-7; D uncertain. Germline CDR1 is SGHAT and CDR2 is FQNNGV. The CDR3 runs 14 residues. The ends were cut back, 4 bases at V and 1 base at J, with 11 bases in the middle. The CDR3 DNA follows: TGTGCCAGCAGCTCACGAACTGCATCCTACGAGCAGTACTTC. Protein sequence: CASSSRTASYEQYF.

CDR3 amino acids: CASSLATQNTGELFF. CDR3 DNA: TGCGCCAGCAGCTTGGCGACTCAGAACACCGGGGAGCTGTTTTTT. The chain employs TRBV5-1 and TRBJ2-2; D uncertain. Deletions cut 0 bases from V and 1 base from J, with 7 bases between. Germline-derived CDR1 and CDR2 are SGHRS and YFSETQ. The CDR3 extends over 15 amino acids.

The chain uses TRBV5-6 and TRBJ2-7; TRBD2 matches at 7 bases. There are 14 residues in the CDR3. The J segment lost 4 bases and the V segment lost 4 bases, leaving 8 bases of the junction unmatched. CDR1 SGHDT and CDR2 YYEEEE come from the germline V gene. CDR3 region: CASSPGGSLYEQYF. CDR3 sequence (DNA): TGTGCCAGCAGCCCCGGCGGGAGCCTGTACGAGCAGTACTTC.

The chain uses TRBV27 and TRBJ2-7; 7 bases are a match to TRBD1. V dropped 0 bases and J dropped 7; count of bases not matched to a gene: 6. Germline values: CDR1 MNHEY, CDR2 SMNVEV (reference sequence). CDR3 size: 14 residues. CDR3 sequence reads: CASSLSPGQLEQYF. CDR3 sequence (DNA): TGTGCCAGCAGTTTATCCCCGGGACAGCTTGAGCAGTACTTC.

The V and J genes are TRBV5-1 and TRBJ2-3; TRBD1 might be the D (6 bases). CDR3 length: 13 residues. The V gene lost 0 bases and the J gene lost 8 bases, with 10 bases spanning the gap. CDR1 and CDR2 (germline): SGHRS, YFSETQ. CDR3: CASSLEGEGTQYF. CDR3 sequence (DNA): TGCGCCAGCAGCTTGGAGGGGGAAGGTACGCAGTATTTT.

CDR3 amino acids: CASSAPPEQGRSTEAFF. The CDR3 DNA is TGTGCCAGCAGCGCTCCCCCGGAACAGGGGCGAAGCACTGAAGCTTTCTTT. The chain recombines TRBV9 with TRBJ1-1, with 7 bases fitting TRBD1. Germline V gene lookup returns CDR1 SGDLS and CDR2 YYNGEE. The V segment lost 3 bases and the J segment 4 bases; nucleotides outside the gene matches: 15. The CDR3 spans 17 residues.